This TCR beta chain was captured by sequencing in a study of blood T cell repertoires in COVID-19 (dated by TCRdb to between 2020 and 2021). About the study as a whole: Samples from collaborators originated in the United States, Italy and Spain and spanned both the acute and convalescent phases of COVID-19. The samples were drawn from two sources: the first 160 participants of the ongoing ImmuneRACE study, and 1,254 subjects contributed by 6 global collaborators. The repertoires were released in a freely available public database intended as a resource for research on the immune response to SARS-CoV-2. Where available, HLA class I and class II types were taken from metadata supplied by the sample provider and were not determined by assay-based typing. Sample metadata almost always included a de-identified subject ID, COVID-19 status, age in years and sex. The dataset comprised deeply sampled blood TCRbeta repertoires from subjects exposed to, actively infected with, or recovered from COVID-19. The prospective study material was composed of cDNA or gDNA derived from T cells, B-cell-depleted T cells, or PBMCs. What the research found in general, with its limitations: Clinical and demographic metadata were provided uncurated, with the amount varying by source and participant.

This clone was found once. The antigen this receptor binds is unknown. No much larger clone exists at a distance of one base, and base qualities are not known. Each collaborating institution followed its own protocols to collect whole blood in K2EDTA tubes. For TCRbeta analysis, collaborators shipped samples in one of three forms: frozen whole blood, isolated PBMCs, or DNA extracted from either of those sample types. TCRbeta CDR3 regions were amplified from genomic DNA using the immunoSEQ Assay, a bias-controlled multiplex PCR. Per the source publication's procedure: Nucleated cell counts per sample were estimated from amplification of reference gene primers within the assay. To quantify the absolute abundance of each unique TCRbeta CDR3 rearrangement, sequence reads were collapsed and filtered. For each sample, productive Simpson clonality was calculated by taking the square root of Simpson's diversity index across productive rearrangements. TCRdb stores this immuneACCESS table with in-frame sequences only. Part of the clones is absent; in the studies checked, under half of the shortfall reflects unresolved V genes, and no reason is known for the rest. V, J and clone size are taken as reported in that table, and D and trimming were inferred from the DNA itself. Counted in this sample were 150,000 or so clones; about 87% of them appeared once. The biggest ten clones account for around a tenth of the sample.

From the germline V gene, CDR1 is KGHDR and CDR2 is SFDVKD. The CDR3 goes from the cysteine to the phenylalanine over 15 residues. The retained sequence is limited to the CDR3, 45 bases, with the frame set at the first base. V is reduced by 3 bases and J by 7 bases, leaving a spacing of 14 bases between them. The sequenced sample consisted of peripheral blood. The chain links TRBV24-1 with TRBJ1-4, with TRBD1 as a weak D call on 5 bases. The receptor was derived from a man aged 50-60 years with acute or convalescent COVID-19. The bases are TGTGCCACCAGTGATGGCCAGGGTCAGGCTGAAAAACTGTTTTTT. This translates into CATSDGQGQAEKLFF.